Described below is a single TCR beta chain sequence and its context. Using immunoSEQ multiplex PCR, the repertoire was profiled, and TCRdb retains in-frame clones only, with some absent. Of about 79,000 clones in the sample, 90% to 95% are singletons; the top ten hold approximately 0.25%. This entry comes from a study of technical replicates of blood from a handful of donors. This CDR3 has 15 amino acids. Trimming shortened V by 2 bases and J by 0 bases, and 8 bases separated the two germline ends. CDR1 is ENHRY and CDR2 is SYGVKD in the germline V gene. The V and J genes are TRBV10-3 and TRBJ2-1; D is ambiguous. Sequencing input: T cells isolated from PBMCs. This receptor was obtained from a human donor in good health. CDR3 DNA sequence: TGTGCCATCAGTGAGGGAACAGTCTCCTACAATGAGCAGTTCTTC. Protein: CAISEGTVSYNEQFF.